This T cell receptor (beta chain) came from a study of identical twins. Study conclusions and caveats: Alpha sequences out of frame and shared by twins had excess low generation probability.

The CDR3 is 15 amino acids. Germline trimming cut 3 bases from V and 5 bases from J; bases unmatched to any gene: 10. Germline V gene sequence: CDR1 DFQATT, CDR2 SNEGSKA (reference sequence). This clonotype was observed a handful of times. Its specificity is not known. Template switching added a universal primer site, and cDNA bore unique molecular identifiers. TCRdb itself ran the 5' RACE reads through MiXCR, one entry per CDR3 protein. The data show about 790,000 distinct CDR3 sequences, with roughly 20% seen just once and approximately 14% held by the top ten. The same data also went into a second study, on T cells expressing NK-cell markers. That work adds: The contribution of dominant NKG2C+ clonotypes to CD8+ T cells in six or seven donors was 1.0-7.0%. In a few donors, dominant clonotypes made up about 25-65% of CD3+CD56-NKG2C+ cells.

This TCR came from a woman under 30 in good health. Specimen: PBMCs. The chain recombines TRBV20-1 with TRBJ2-7; TRBD1 matches 10 bases. CDR3 loop: CSARQSGQGSNEQYF. DNA of the CDR3: TGCAGTGCTAGGCAATCGGGACAGGGGTCCAACGAGCAGTACTTC.